This T cell receptor beta chain was captured by sequencing in a study of T cell responses to AZD1222 COVID-19 vaccine. Deletions cut 1 base from V and 2 bases from J, with 5 bases between. Germline CDR1 and CDR2: SGHTA and FQGTGA. The CDR3 loop spans 13 amino acids. Sequencing used immunoSEQ multiplex PCR; TCRdb keeps in-frame clones, though not all of them. The profile shows about 140,000 clones, about 91% of them singletons. The rearrangement uses TRBV7-3 and TRBJ1-1, with no clear D. Sequencing used peripheral blood, obtained on day 0 of AZD1222 vaccination. The receptor's source is an adult in good health. In DNA form, the CDR3 reads TGTGCCAGCAGCTTAAATACTAACACTGAAGCTTTCTTT. This sequence encodes CASSLNTNTEAFF.